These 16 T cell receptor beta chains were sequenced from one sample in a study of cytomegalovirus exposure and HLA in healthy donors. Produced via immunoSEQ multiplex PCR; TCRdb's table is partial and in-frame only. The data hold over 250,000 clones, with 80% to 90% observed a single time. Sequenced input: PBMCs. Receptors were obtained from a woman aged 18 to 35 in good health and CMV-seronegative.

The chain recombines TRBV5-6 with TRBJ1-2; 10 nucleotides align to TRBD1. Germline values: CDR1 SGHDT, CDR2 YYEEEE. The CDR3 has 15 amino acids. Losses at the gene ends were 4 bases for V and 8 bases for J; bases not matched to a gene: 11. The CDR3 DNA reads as TGTGCCAGCAGCACCTTTCCGGGACAGGGGAAAGGCTACACCTTC. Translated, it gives CASSTFPGQGKGYTF.

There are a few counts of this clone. CDR3 loop: CAWTSNEKLFF. The CDR3, as DNA: TGTGCCTGGACCTCGAATGAAAAACTGTTTTTT. V and J are TRBV30 and TRBJ1-4, with no clear D. The CDR3 consists of 11 residues. V lost 4 bases and J lost 5, with 5 bases in between. Looked up from germline, CDR1 is GTSNPN and CDR2 is SVGIG (reference sequence).

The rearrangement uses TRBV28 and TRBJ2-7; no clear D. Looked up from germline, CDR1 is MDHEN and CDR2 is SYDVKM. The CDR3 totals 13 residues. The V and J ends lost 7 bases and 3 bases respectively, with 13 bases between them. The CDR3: CASISGEDYEQYF. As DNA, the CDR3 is TGTGCCAGCATCAGTGGTGAGGACTACGAGCAGTACTTC.

CDR3: CASRTYPGADTQYF. The CDR3 nucleotides are TGTGCCAGTCGAACGTACCCGGGGGCAGATACGCAGTATTTT. This chain joins TRBV27 and TRBJ2-3; a possible D gene is TRBD2 (6 bases). V lost 9 bases, J lost 4 bases, and 17 bases lay in between. Looked up from germline, CDR1 is MNHEY and CDR2 is SMNVEV (reference sequence). This CDR3 is 14 amino acids long.

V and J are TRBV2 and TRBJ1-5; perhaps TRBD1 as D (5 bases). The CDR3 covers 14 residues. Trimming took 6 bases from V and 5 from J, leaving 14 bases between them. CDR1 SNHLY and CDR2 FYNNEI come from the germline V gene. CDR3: CASRDGRAYQPQHF. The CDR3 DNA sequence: TGTGCCAGCAGAGATGGCAGGGCCTATCAGCCCCAGCATTTT.

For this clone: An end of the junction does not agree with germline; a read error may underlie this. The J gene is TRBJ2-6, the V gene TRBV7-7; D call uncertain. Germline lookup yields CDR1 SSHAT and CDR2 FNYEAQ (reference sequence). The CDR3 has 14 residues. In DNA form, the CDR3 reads TGTGCTAGCAGCTCAGGCTCTGGGGCCAACGTCCTGACTTTC. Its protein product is CASSSGSGANVLTF. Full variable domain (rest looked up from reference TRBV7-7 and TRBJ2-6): GAGVSQSPRYKVTKRGQDVTLRCDPISSHATLYWYQQALGQGPEFLTYFNYEAQPDKSGLPSDRFSAERPEGSISTLTIQRTEQRDSAMYRCASSSGSGANVLTFGAGSRLTVL.

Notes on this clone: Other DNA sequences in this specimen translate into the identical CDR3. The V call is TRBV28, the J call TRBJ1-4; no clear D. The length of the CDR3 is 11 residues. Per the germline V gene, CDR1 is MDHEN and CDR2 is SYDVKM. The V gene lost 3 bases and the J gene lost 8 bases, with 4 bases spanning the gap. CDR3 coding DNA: TGTGCCAGCAGTTTGAGAGAAAAACTGTTTTTT. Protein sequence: CASSLREKLFF.

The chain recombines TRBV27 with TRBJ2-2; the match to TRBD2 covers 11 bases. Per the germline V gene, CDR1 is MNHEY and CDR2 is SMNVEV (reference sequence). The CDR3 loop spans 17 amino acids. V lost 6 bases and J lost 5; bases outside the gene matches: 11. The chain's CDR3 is CASSPFGSGRGTGELFF. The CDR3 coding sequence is TGTGCCAGCAGCCCCTTCGGTAGCGGGAGGGGGACCGGGGAGCTGTTTTTT.

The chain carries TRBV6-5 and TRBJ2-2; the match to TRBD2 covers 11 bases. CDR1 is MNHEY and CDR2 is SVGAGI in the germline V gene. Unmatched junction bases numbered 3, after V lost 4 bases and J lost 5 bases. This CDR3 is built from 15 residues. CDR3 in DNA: TGTGCCAGCAGTTGGCTAGCGGGGGGTACCGGGGAGCTGTTTTTT. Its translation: CASSWLAGGTGELFF.

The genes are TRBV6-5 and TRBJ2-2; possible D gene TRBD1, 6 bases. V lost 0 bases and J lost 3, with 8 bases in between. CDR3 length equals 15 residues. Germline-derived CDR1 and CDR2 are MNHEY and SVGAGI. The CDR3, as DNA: TGTGCCAGCAGTTACTCGTCAGGGGACACCGGGGAGCTGTTTTTT. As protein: CASSYSSGDTGELFF.

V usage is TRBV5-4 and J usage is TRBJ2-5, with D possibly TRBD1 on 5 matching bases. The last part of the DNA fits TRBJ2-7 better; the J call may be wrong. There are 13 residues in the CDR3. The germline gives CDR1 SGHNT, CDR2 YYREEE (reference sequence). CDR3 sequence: CASSPYTGNEQYF. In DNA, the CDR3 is TGTGCCAGCAGCCCATATACAGGAAACGAGCAGTACTTC.

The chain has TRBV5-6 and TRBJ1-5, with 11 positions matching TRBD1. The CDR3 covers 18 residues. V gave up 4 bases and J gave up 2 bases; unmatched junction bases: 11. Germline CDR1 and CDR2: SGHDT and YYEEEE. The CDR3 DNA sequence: TGTGCCAGCAGCCACCGGGGACAGGGGGACATGGGCAATCAGCCCCAGCATTTT. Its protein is CASSHRGQGDMGNQPQHF.

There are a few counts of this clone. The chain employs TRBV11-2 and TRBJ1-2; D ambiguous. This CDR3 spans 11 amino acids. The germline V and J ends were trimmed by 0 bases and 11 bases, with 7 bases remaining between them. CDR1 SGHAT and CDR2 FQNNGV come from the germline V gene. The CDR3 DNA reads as TGTGCCAGCAGCTTAGATCGGACTTACACCTTC. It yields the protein CASSLDRTYTF.

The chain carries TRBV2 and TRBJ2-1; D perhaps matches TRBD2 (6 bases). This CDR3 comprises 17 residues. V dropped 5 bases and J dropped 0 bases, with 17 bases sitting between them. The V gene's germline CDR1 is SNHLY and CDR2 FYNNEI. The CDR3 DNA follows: TGTGCCAGCAGTTTCTTAGCGGCCCGAAGCTCCTACAATGAGCAGTTCTTC. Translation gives CASSFLAARSSYNEQFF.

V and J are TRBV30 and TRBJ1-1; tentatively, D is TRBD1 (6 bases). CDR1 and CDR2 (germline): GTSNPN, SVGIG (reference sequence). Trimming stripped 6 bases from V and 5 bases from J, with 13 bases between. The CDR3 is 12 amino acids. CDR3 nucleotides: TGTGCCTGTCTTAGGGGGACAACTGAAGCTTTCTTT. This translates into CACLRGTTEAFF.

The CDR3 bases are TGTGCCAGCAGCTCGGGACAGAAAAATGAAAAACTGTTTTTT. As protein: CASSSGQKNEKLFF. The V gene is TRBV11-2, the J gene TRBJ1-4, with TRBD1 matching over 7 bases. Looked up from germline, CDR1 is SGHAT and CDR2 is FQNNGV. The V gene end was trimmed by 4 bases and the J gene end by 5 bases; junction bases not matched to a gene: 4. This CDR3 is built from 14 residues.